This T cell receptor (beta chain) was observed in a study of blood T cell repertoires in COVID-19. Germline V lookup: CDR1 MNHNY, CDR2 SVGAGI (reference sequence). The CDR3 has 14 residues. V lost 5 bases to trimming and J lost 0 bases, with 8 bases between them. This clone was found a few times. The method was immunoSEQ multiplex PCR; TCRdb's version includes in-frame clones alone and lacks a portion of them. The sample carries nearly 110,000 clones, 65% to 80% recorded once. This receptor was obtained from a man in his 70s with acute or convalescent COVID-19. This chain uses TRBV6-6 with TRBJ1-5; D is unclear. The sample taken for sequencing was peripheral blood. CDR3 coding DNA: TGTGCCAGCAGTCCCCCTTCTAGCAATCAGCCCCAGCATTTT. Its translation: CASSPPSSNQPQHF.